This TCR beta chain comes out of a study of OX40 agonist ivuxolimab in advanced cancers. Study summary: The patients received agonistic anti-OX40 (CD134) antibody ivuxolimab. A mean age of roughly 66 years, range about 20 to 85, was recorded, and about 83% were male. Study-wide results and limits: It was also the case that some nonresponders had low normalized T-cell clonal expansion. The antigens recognized by the expanded peripheral T cells, that is their antigen specificity, were not determined.

The repertoire was sequenced with immunoSEQ multiplex PCR; TCRdb's copy has only in-frame clones and lacks some. Of tens of thousands of clones detected, 89% appear once; the ten largest clones hold approximately 0.3%. A word on this clone: Its matching antigen is unknown.

Germline values: CDR1 SGHAT, CDR2 FQNNGV. The CDR3 has 13 residues. Trimming removed 5 bases from V and 5 bases from J; junction bases left unmatched: 2. This TCR was recovered from an adult with an advanced solid tumor such as melanoma, head and neck, liver or kidney cancer. Specimen: CD4+ or CD8+ T cells sorted from blood, collected in a trial of the OX40 agonist ivuxolimab. The J gene is TRBJ2-5, the V gene TRBV11-2; the match to TRBD2 covers 10 bases. CDR3 residues: CASSTSGTETQYF. DNA for the CDR3: TGTGCCAGCAGCACTAGCGGGACTGAGACCCAGTACTTC.